What follows are 3 T cell receptor beta chains derived from one specimen sequenced in a study of PD-1 blockade in classical Hodgkin lymphoma. All patients relapsed after autologous stem cell transplantation, and brentuximab vedotin exposure varied. Here immunoSEQ multiplex PCR was the method, and the copy in TCRdb shows in-frame clones only, minus some. The sample comprises 20,000 or so clones, 75% to 90% of which are singletons, and roughly 22% rests with the top ten. The sample consisted of peripheral blood mononuclear cells (PBMCs), taken at baseline. These receptor sequences come from a human donor with classical Hodgkin lymphoma.

This clone has only a few counts. The chain employs TRBV6-1 and TRBJ2-3; D is possibly TRBD1 (5 bases). Between the trimmed V and J ends, which lost 7 bases and 1 base, there was a span of 12 bases. Looked up from germline, CDR1 is MNHNS and CDR2 is SASEGT. The CDR3 is 14 amino acids. The DNA for the CDR3 is TGTGCCAGCACCCCTGGCAGGGGCACAGATACGCAGTATTTT. Its protein product is CASTPGRGTDTQYF.

The genes are TRBV2 and TRBJ2-3; possibly TRBD1 for D (5 bases). Germline CDR1 is SNHLY and CDR2 is FYNNEI. V lost 4 bases and J 5 bases, leaving 10 bases between the germline ends. The CDR3 consists of 13 residues. CDR3 protein: CASSVNRQDTQYF. For the CDR3, the DNA is TGTGCCAGCAGTGTTAACAGGCAAGATACGCAGTATTTT.

The chain recombines TRBV10-1 with TRBJ2-7, with D tentatively TRBD2 (5 bases). V lost 4 bases and J 2 bases, leaving 9 bases between the germline ends. The germline V gene encodes CDR1 WNHNN and CDR2 SYGVQD (reference sequence). The CDR3 covers 13 residues. CDR3 loop: CASSGGPPYEQYF. The CDR3 region has the DNA TGCGCCAGCAGTGGAGGGCCTCCCTACGAGCAGTACTTC.